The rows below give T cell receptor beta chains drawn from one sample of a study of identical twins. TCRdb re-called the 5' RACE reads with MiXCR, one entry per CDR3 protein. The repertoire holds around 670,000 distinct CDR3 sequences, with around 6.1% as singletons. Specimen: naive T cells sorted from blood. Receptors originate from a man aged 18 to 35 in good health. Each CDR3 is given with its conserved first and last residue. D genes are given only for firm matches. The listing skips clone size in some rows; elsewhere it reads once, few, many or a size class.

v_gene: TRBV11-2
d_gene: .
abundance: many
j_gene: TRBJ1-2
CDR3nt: TGTGCCAGCAGCTTAGATCTGCGGTCAGTCCAAAGCTACACCTTC
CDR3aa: CASSLDLRSVQSYTF

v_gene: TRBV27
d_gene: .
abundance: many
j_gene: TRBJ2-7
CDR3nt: TGTGCCAGCAGTTCGCCGACAGGAGGGGTGCAGTACTTC
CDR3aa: CASSSPTGGVQYF

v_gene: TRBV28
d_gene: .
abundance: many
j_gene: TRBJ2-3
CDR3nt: TGTGCCAGCAGTCCGTTACAGACAGATACGCAGTATTTT
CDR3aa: CASSPLQTDTQYF

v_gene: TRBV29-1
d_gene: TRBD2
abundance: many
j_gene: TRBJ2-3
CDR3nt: TGCAGCGTTCCCTTGGCGGGAGATTTGGGTACGCAGTATTTT
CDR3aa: CSVPLAGDLGTQYF

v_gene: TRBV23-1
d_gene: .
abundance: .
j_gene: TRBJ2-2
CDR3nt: TGCGCCAGCAGTCATACCAACAGGGAGCCCTTGAACACCGGGGAGCTGTTTTTT
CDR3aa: CASSHTNREPLNTGELFF

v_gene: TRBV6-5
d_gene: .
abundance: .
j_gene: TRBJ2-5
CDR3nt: TGTGCCAGCAGTTACGGGGGGGCTTCCCAAGAGACCCAGTACTTC
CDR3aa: CASSYGGASQETQYF

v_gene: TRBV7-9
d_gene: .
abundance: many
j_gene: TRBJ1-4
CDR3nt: TGTGCCAGCACCCACGATTGGGAAAAACTGTTTTTT
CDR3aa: CASTHDWEKLFF

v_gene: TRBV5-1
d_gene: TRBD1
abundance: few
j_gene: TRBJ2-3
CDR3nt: TGCGCCAGCAGCTTGCCAAATAAACAGGGGGCGCGGGTTACGCAGTATTTT
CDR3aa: CASSLPNKQGARVTQYF

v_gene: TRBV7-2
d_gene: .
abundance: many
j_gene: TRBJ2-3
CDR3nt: TGTGCCAGCAGCTTAGAACTGCAGTACGCAGTATATTTT
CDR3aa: CASSLELQYAVYF

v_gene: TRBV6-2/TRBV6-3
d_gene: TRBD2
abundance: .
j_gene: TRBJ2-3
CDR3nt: TGTGCCAGCAGTTACTACGAGGCGGGGGGCCCTGATACGCAGTATTTT
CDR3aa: CASSYYEAGGPDTQYF

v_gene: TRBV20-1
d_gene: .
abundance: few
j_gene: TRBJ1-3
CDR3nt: TGCAGTGCTAGAGGACCGGTCGGAAACACCATATATTTT
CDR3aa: CSARGPVGNTIYF

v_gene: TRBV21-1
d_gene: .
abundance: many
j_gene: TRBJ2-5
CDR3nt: TGTGCCAGCAGCAACGATCCTCGGCAAGAGACCCAGTACTTC
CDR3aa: CASSNDPRQETQYF

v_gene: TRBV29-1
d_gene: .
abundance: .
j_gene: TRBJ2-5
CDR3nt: TGCAGCGCCCTCCCTCCGGCGGAGACCCAGTACTTC
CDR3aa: CSALPPAETQYF

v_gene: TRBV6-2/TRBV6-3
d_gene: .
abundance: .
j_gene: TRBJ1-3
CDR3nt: TGTGCCAGCAGTTACCCTGGGGACGGGCCAACTGGAAACACCATATATTTT
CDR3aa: CASSYPGDGPTGNTIYF

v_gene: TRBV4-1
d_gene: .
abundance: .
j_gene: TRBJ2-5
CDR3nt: TGCGCCAGCAGCCCGGTCATACTTTCGGAGACCCAGTACTTC
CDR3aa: CASSPVILSETQYF

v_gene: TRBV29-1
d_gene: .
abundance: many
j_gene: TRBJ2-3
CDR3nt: TGCAGCGTTGAGCCCGACTCAGCTACAGATACGCAGTATTTT
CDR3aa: CSVEPDSATDTQYF

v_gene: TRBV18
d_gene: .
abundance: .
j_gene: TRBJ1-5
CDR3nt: TGTGCCAGCTCATTCGGCAGTGCGGTCAATCAGCCCCAGCATTTT
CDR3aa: CASSFGSAVNQPQHF

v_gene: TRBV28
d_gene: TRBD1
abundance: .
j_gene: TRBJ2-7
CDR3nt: TGTGCCAGCAGTGAGACAGGGGGCTCCTACGAGCAGTACTTC
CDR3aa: CASSETGGSYEQYF

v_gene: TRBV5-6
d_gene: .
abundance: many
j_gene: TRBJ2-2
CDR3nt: TGTGCCAGCAGCGCGGTCGGCCTGACTACCGGGGAGCTGTTTTTT
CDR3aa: CASSAVGLTTGELFF

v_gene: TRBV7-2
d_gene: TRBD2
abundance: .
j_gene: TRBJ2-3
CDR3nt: TGTGCCAGCAGCTTCCCTAGCGGGGGAAGCACAGATACGCAGTATTTT
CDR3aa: CASSFPSGGSTDTQYF

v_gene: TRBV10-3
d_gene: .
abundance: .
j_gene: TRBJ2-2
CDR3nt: TGTGCCATCGGGAACGCGAACACCGGGGAGCTGTTTTTT
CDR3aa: CAIGNANTGELFF

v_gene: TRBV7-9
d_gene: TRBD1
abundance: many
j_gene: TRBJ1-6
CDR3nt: TGTGCCAGCAGCCTTGGGACAGGGGGATCACCCCTCCACTTT
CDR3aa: CASSLGTGGSPLHF

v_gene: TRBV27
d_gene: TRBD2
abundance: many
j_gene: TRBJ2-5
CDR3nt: TGTGCCAGCAGTTTTAGCGGGACCCAAGAGACCCAGTACTTC
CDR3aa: CASSFSGTQETQYF

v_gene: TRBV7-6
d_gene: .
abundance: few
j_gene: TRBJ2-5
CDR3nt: TGTGCCAGCAGCTTAGCCCAGGACAGCAACCGATGGGCGACCCAGTACTTC
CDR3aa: CASSLAQDSNRWATQYF

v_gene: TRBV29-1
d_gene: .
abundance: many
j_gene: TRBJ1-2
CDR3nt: TGCAGCGTGGCGGCGGGGGGCATATGGGGCTACACCTTC
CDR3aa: CSVAAGGIWGYTF

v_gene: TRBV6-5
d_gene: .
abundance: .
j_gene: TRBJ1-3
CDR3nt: TGTGCCAGCAGTTACTCGAGTCGTCACATGGTACGAGACACCATATATTTT
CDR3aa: CASSYSSRHMVRDTIYF

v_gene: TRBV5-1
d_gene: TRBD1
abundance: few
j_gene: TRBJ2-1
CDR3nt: TGCGCCAGCAGCGAATGGAAAACGGGACAGGGGGCTAATGAGCAGTTCTTC
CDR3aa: CASSEWKTGQGANEQFF

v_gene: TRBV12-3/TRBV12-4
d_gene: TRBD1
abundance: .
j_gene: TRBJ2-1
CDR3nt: TGTGCCAGCACCCCGATCGCAGGGGGCTTTGAGCAGTTCTTC
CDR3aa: CASTPIAGGFEQFF

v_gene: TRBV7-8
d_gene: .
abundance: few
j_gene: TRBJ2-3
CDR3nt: TGTGCCACCGCCGAGCGGAGGGATACGCAGTATTTT
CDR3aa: CATAERRDTQYF

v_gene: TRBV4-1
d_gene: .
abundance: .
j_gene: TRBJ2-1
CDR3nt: TGCGCCAGCAGCCAAAGAGTATTACTCATCGAGCAGTTCTTC
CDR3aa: CASSQRVLLIEQFF

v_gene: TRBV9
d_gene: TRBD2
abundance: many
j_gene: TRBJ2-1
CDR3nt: TGTGCCAGCAGCGTTGCCGGACTAGCGGCCAATGAGCAGTTCTTC
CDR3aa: CASSVAGLAANEQFF

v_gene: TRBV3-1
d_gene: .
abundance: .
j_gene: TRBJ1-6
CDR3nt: TGTGCCAGCAGCTTCCACAGTGACAGAAATTCACCCCTCCACTTT
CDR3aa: CASSFHSDRNSPLHF

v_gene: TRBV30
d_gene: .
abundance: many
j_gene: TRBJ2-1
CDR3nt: TGTGCCTGGAGCGTTCAAAGCGGAAAGCAGTTCTTC
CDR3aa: CAWSVQSGKQFF

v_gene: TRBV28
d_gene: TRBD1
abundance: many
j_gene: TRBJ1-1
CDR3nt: TGTGCCAGCAGGCCCGTGTTAGGGACAGGGAACCAGGGTAGTGAAGCTTTCTTT
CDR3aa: CASRPVLGTGNQGSEAFF

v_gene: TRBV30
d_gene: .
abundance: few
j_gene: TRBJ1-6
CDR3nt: TGTGCCTGGAGTCCCGGAAATAATTCACCCCTCCACTTT
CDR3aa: CAWSPGNNSPLHF

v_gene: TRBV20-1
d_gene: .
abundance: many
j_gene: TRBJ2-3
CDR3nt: TGCAGTGCTAGACACTCAACAGATACGCAGTATTTT
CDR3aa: CSARHSTDTQYF

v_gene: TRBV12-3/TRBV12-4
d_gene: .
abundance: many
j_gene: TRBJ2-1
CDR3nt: TGTGCCAGCAAGGGACAGGGGATACTAGCGGGAGATAATGAGCAGTTCTTC
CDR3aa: CASKGQGILAGDNEQFF